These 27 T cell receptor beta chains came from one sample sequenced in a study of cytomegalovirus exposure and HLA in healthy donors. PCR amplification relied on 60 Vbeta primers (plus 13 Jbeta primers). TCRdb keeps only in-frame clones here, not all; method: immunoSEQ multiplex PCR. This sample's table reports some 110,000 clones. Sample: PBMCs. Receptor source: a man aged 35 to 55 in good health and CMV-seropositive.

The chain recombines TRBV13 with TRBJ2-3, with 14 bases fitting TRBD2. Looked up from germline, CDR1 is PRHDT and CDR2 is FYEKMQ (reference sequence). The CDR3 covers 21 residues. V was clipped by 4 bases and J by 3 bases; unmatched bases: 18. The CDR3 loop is CASSSINPGTSGSVGTDTQYF. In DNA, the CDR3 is TGTGCCAGCAGCTCCATTAACCCCGGGACTAGCGGGAGTGTTGGGACAGATACGCAGTATTTT. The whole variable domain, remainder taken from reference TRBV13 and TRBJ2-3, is AAGVIQSPRHLIKEKRETATLKCYPIPRHDTVYWYQQGPGQDPQFLISFYEKMQSDKGSIPDRFSAQQFSDYHSELNMSSLELGDSALYFCASSSINPGTSGSVGTDTQYFGPGTRLTVL.

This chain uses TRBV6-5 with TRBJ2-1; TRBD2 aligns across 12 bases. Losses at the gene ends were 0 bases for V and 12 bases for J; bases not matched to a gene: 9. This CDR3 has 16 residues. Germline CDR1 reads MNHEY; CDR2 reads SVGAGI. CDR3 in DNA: TGTGCCAGCAGTTACTCGTTCGCTAGCGGGAGGGCCGTGCAGTTCTTC. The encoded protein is CASSYSFASGRAVQFF.

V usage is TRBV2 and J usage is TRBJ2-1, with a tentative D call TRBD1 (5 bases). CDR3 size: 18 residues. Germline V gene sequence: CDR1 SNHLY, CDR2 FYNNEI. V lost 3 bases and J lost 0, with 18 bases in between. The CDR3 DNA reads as TGTGCCAGCAGTGACCCTACAGGAGAGTCCAGCTCCTACAATGAGCAGTTCTTC. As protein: CASSDPTGESSSYNEQFF.

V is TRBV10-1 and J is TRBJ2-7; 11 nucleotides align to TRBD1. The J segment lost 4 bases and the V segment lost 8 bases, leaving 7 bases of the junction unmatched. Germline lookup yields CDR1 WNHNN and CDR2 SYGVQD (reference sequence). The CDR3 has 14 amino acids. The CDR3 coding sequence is TGCGCCAGCTCTGACGGGACAGGGGGTTACGAGCAGTACTTC. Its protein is CASSDGTGGYEQYF.

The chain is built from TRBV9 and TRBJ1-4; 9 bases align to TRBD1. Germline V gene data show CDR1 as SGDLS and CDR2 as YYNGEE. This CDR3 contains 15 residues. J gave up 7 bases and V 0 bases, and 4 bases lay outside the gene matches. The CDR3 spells CASSVDRGHGEKLFF. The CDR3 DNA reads TGTGCCAGCAGCGTAGACAGGGGGCATGGTGAAAAACTGTTTTTT. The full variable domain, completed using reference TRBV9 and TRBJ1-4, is DSGVTQTPKHLITATGQRVTLRCSPRSGDLSVYWYQQSLDQGLQFLIQYYNGEERAKGNILERFSAQQFPDLHSELNLSSLELGDSALYFCASSVDRGHGEKLFFGSGTQLSVL.

The chain's CDR3 is CASSLRLATSTTDTQYF. CDR3 DNA: TGTGCCAGCAGTTTACGGCTAGCCACCTCCACCACAGATACGCAGTATTTT. The chain couples TRBV27 to TRBJ2-3, with D tentatively TRBD2 (5 bases). The CDR3 length is 17 residues. V lost 2 bases and J 2 bases, leaving 17 bases between the germline ends. The V gene's germline CDR1 is MNHEY and CDR2 SMNVEV (reference sequence).

The CDR3 sequence is CASSQLAGGDYEQYF. CDR3 nucleotide sequence: TGTGCCAGCAGCCAGTTAGCGGGAGGGGACTACGAGCAGTACTTC. The rearrangement joins TRBV4-2 to TRBJ2-7, with 11 bases aligning to TRBD2. This CDR3 is 15 amino acids long. Germline V gives CDR1 LGHNA, CDR2 YNFKEQ. V lost 3 bases and J lost 3; bases outside the gene matches: 4.

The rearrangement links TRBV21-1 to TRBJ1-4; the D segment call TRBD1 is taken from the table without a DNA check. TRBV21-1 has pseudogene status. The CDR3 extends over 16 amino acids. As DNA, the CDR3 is TGTGCCAGCAGCAAGAGCCACAGGGGGGGAGATGAAAAACTGTTTTTT. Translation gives CASSKSHRGGDEKLFF.

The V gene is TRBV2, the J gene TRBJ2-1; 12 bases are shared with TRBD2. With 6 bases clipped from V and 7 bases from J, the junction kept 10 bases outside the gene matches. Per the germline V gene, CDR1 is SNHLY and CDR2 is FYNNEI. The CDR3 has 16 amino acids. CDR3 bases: TGTGCCAGCAGGGAACTAGCGGGAGGTGGTACGAATGAGCAGTTCTTC. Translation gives CASRELAGGGTNEQFF. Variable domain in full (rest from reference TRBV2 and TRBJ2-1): EPEVTQTPSHQVTQMGQEVILRCVPISNHLYFYWYRQILGQKVEFLVSFYNNEISEKSEIFDDQFSVERPDGSNFTLKIRSTKLEDSAMYFCASRELAGGGTNEQFFGPGTRLTVL.

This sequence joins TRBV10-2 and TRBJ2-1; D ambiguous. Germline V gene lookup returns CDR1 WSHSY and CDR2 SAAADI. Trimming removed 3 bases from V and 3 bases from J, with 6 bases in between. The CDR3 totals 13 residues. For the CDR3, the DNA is TGCGCCAGCAGTGACCACAACTACAATGAGCAGTTCTTC. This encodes CASSDHNYNEQFF.

CDR3 residues: CASVRGQSAYEQYF. In DNA form, the CDR3 reads TGTGCCAGCGTCCGGGGACAGTCTGCCTACGAGCAGTACTTC. This chain joins TRBV6-1 and TRBJ2-7; TRBD1 agrees at 7 bases. CDR1 MNHNS and CDR2 SASEGT come from the germline V gene. V was pared by 8 bases and J by 2 bases, with 9 bases of the junction left unmatched. CDR3 length: 14 amino acids.

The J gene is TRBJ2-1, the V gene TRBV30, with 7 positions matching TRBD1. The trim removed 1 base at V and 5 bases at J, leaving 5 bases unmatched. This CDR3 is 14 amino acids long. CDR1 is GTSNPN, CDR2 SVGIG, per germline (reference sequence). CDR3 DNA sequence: TGTGCCTGGAGTGGAGGGGGCACAGACAATGAGCAGTTCTTC. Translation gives CAWSGGGTDNEQFF.

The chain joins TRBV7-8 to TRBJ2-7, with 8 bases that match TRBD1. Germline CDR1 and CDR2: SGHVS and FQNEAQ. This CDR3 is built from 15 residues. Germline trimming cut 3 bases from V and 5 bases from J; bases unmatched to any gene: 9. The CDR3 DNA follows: TGTGCCAGCAGCTTCTTGCCAGGGGGCCGGGACGAGCAGTACTTC. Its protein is CASSFLPGGRDEQYF. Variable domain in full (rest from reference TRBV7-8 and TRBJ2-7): GAGVSQSPRYKVAKRGQDVALRCDPISGHVSLFWYQQALGQGPEFLTYFQNEAQLDKSGLPSDRFFAERPEGSVSTLKIQRTQQEDSAVYLCASSFLPGGRDEQYFGPGTRLTVT.

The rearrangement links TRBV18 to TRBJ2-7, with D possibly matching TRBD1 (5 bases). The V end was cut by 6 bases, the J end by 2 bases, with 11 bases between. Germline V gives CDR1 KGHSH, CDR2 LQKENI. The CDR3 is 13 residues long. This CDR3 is CASSTTATYEQYF. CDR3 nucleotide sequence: TGTGCCAGCTCCACGACAGCGACCTACGAGCAGTACTTC.

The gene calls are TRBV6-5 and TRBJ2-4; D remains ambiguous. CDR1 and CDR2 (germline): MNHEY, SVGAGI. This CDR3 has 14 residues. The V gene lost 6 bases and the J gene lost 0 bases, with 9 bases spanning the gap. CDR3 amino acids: CASSSPRAKNIQYF. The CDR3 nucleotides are TGTGCCAGCAGCTCCCCGAGAGCCAAAAACATTCAGTACTTC.

CDR3 loop: CASSQMSRGDNEQFF. The CDR3 DNA sequence: TGTGCCAGCAGCCAGATGTCCAGGGGCGACAATGAGCAGTTCTTC. The rearrangement joins TRBV11-2 to TRBJ2-1, with a weak D call TRBD1 (6 bases). This CDR3 region has 15 residues. Trimming took 5 bases from V and 5 from J, leaving 16 bases between them. Germline values: CDR1 SGHAT, CDR2 FQNNGV.

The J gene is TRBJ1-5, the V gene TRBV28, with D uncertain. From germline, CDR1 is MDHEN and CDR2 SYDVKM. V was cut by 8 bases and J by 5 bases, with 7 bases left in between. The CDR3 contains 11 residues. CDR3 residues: CASGLYQPQHF. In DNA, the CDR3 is TGTGCCAGCGGCCTTTATCAGCCCCAGCATTTT.

In DNA form, the CDR3 reads TGTGCCAGCAGCAAAAGGACAGGGGATGGCTACACCTTC. This encodes CASSKRTGDGYTF. The chain combines TRBV21-1 with TRBJ1-2; the D call TRBD1 from the table was never checked on the DNA. TRBV21-1 is a known pseudogene. The CDR3 consists of 13 residues.

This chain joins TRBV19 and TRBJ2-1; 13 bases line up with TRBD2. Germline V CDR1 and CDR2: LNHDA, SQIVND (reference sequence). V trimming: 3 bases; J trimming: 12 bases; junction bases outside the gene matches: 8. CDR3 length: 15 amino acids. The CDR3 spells CASSMSLAGGLGQFF. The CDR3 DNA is TGTGCCAGTAGTATGTCACTAGCGGGAGGGCTAGGGCAGTTCTTC.

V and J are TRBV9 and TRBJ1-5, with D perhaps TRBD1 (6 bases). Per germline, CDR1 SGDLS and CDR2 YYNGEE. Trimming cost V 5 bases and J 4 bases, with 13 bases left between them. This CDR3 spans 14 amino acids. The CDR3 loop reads CASRPGQTNQPQHF. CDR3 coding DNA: TGTGCCAGCAGACCCGGACAGACAAATCAGCCCCAGCATTTT.

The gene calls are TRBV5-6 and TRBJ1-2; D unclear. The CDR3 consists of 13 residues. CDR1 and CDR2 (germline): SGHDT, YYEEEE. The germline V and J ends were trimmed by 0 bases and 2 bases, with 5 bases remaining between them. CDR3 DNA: TGTGCCAGCAGCTTGGAACGGAACTATGGCTACACCTTC. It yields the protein CASSLERNYGYTF.

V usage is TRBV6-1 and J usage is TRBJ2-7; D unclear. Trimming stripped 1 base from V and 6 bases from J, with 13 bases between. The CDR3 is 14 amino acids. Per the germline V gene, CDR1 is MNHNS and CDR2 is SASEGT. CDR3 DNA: TGTGCCAGCAGTGAAGGTGTGGTTCCAGGCGAGCAGTACTTC. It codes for CASSEGVVPGEQYF.

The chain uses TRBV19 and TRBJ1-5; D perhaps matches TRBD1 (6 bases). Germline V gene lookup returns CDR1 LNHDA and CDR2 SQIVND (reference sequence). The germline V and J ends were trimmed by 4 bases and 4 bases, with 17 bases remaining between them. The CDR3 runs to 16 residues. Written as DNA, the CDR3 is TGTGCCAGTAGTACCCCTCGACAGGTTCGAAATCAGCCCCAGCATTTT. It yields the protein CASSTPRQVRNQPQHF. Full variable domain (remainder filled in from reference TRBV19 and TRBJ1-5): DGGITQSPKYLFRKEGQNVTLSCEQNLNHDAMYWYRQDPGQGLRLIYYSQIVNDFQKGDIAEGYSVSREKKESFPLTVTSAQKNPTAFYLCASSTPRQVRNQPQHFGDGTRLSIL.

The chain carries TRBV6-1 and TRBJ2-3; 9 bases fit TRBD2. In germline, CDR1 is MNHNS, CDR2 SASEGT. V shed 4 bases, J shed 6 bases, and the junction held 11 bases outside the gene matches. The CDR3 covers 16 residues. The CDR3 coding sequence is TGTGCCAGCAGTGGGGGGGCTAGCGGGGCTCGGGATACGCAGTATTTT. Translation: CASSGGASGARDTQYF.

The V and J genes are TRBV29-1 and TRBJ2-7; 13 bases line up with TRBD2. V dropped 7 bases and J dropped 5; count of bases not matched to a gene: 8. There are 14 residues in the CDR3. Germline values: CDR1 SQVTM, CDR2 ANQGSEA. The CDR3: CSAAKGLAGDEQYF. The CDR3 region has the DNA TGCAGCGCCGCCAAAGGACTAGCGGGAGACGAGCAGTACTTC.

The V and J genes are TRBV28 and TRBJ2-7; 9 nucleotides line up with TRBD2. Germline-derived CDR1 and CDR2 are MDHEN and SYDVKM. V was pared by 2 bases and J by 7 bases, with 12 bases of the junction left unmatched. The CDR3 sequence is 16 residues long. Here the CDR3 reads CASSLLLPRRGGEQYF. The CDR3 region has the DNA TGTGCCAGCAGTTTACTCCTTCCTCGGCGGGGGGGGGAGCAGTACTTC.

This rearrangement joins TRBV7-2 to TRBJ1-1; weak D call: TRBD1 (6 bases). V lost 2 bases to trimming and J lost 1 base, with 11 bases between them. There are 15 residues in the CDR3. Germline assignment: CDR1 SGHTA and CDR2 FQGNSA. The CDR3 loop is CASSLYGTPNTEAFF. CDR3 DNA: TGTGCCAGCAGCTTATACGGGACACCGAACACTGAAGCTTTCTTT.